This record concerns one TCR beta chain sequence. What it recognizes is unknown. This sample is part of a study of graft-versus-host responses after intestinal transplantation. Study-wide context: Multivisceral, liver-intestinal, or isolated intestinal grafts went to recipients. All of the recipients had induction that used anti-thymocyte globulin, then tacrolimus and steroids for around three years. Points from the study as a whole: The recipient marrow held GvH clones, and some of them showed up first in ileum or blood. When patients had graft-donor T cell macrochimerism, their allografts held high graft-versus-host to host-versus-graft clonal ratios.

Sequencing used immunoSEQ multiplex PCR; TCRdb keeps in-frame clones, though not all of them. This sample carries about 20,000 clones, about nine tenths of them seen once, and the ten largest clones take over 7.5%. The material was PBMCs, obtained about 240 days after intestinal transplant. This sequence was found in a human patient who received an intestinal transplant, so some T cells may come from the graft donor.

The CDR3 spells CASSLASDWSSYNEQFF. The CDR3 DNA follows: TGTGCCAGCAGCTTAGCATCGGACTGGAGCTCCTACAATGAGCAGTTCTTC. The V gene is TRBV7-8, the J gene TRBJ2-1, with D perhaps matching TRBD2 (5 bases). Germline values: CDR1 SGHVS, CDR2 FQNEAQ. This CDR3 comprises 17 residues. V lost 0 bases, J lost 0 bases, and 12 bases lay in between.